This is a list of T cell receptor beta chains from one sample in a study of cytomegalovirus exposure and HLA in healthy donors. Method: immunoSEQ multiplex PCR; TCRdb's copy keeps in-frame clones and lacks some. The data contain about 100,000 clones, approximately 85% of them singletons. The specimen was PBMCs. The receptors were gathered from a man younger than 45 in good health and CMV-seronegative. CDR3s include the opening cysteine and the closing phenylalanine or tryptophan. Fields, in order: V gene, D gene, clone size, J gene, CDR3 protein, CDR3 DNA. D genes are given only for firm matches. Not all rows give a size; the values are once, few, many and, for expanded clones, a class.

v_call: TRBV28
d_call: TRBD1
clone_size: few
j_call: TRBJ2-7
cdr3_aa: CASKTGTGVGEQYF
cdr3_nt: TGTGCCAGCAAGACCGGGACAGGGGTCGGCGAGCAGTACTTC

v_call: TRBV29-1
d_call: -
clone_size: -
j_call: TRBJ2-4
cdr3_aa: CSVEDRENF
cdr3_nt: TGCAGCGTTGAAGACCGCGAGAACTTC

v_call: TRBV30
d_call: TRBD2
clone_size: -
j_call: TRBJ2-3
cdr3_aa: CAWSANRLAGVADTQYF
cdr3_nt: TGTGCCTGGAGTGCCAATCGACTAGCGGGAGTGGCAGATACGCAGTATTTT

v_call: TRBV9
d_call: -
clone_size: -
j_call: TRBJ2-3
cdr3_aa: CASSLSTGSTDTQYF
cdr3_nt: TGTGCCAGCAGCTTGTCGACTGGGAGCACAGATACGCAGTATTTT

v_call: TRBV30
d_call: -
clone_size: -
j_call: TRBJ1-5
cdr3_aa: CAWTDAEGSSINQPQHF
cdr3_nt: TGTGCCTGGACCGACGCTGAGGGCAGTTCTATCAATCAGCCCCAGCATTTT

v_call: TRBV28
d_call: -
clone_size: -
j_call: TRBJ1-5
cdr3_aa: CASRTFSSQPQHF
cdr3_nt: TGTGCCAGCAGGACCTTTAGCAGCCAGCCCCAGCATTTT

v_call: TRBV6-1
d_call: -
clone_size: -
j_call: TRBJ1-5
cdr3_aa: CASGQTSNQPQHF
cdr3_nt: TGTGCCAGCGGACAGACTAGCAATCAGCCCCAGCATTTT

v_call: TRBV5-1
d_call: -
clone_size: once
j_call: TRBJ2-4
cdr3_aa: CASSLEQGPGNIQYF
cdr3_nt: TGCGCCAGCAGCTTGGAGCAGGGGCCGGGTAACATTCAGTACTTC

v_call: TRBV7-9
d_call: TRBD1
clone_size: -
j_call: TRBJ1-6
cdr3_aa: CASSLSGTAVNSPLHF
cdr3_nt: TGTGCCAGCAGCCTTTCAGGGACAGCCGTTAATTCACCCCTCCACTTT

v_call: TRBV30
d_call: -
clone_size: -
j_call: TRBJ2-7
cdr3_aa: CAWSVPFSYEQYF
cdr3_nt: TGTGCCTGGAGTGTCCCCTTCTCCTACGAGCAGTACTTC

v_call: TRBV4-2
d_call: TRBD2
clone_size: -
j_call: TRBJ2-3
cdr3_aa: CASSQGRDYFTQYF
cdr3_nt: TGTGCCAGCAGCCAAGGCCGGGACTACTTTACGCAGTATTTT

v_call: TRBV27
d_call: TRBD1
clone_size: -
j_call: TRBJ1-1
cdr3_aa: CASSHGQDGVFF
cdr3_nt: TGTGCCAGCAGTCATGGACAGGACGGGGTTTTCTTT

v_call: TRBV15
d_call: -
clone_size: -
j_call: TRBJ1-1
cdr3_aa: CATSTRTGVNTEAFF
cdr3_nt: TGTGCCACCAGCACAAGGACGGGGGTGAACACTGAAGCTTTCTTT

v_call: TRBV10-3
d_call: -
clone_size: -
j_call: TRBJ1-2
cdr3_aa: CATLRGDGSDGYTF
cdr3_nt: TGTGCCACCCTACGGGGGGATGGTTCCGATGGCTACACCTTC

v_call: TRBV5-1
d_call: -
clone_size: -
j_call: TRBJ2-7
cdr3_aa: CASSLSVETELEYEQYF
cdr3_nt: TGCGCCAGCAGCTTAAGCGTTGAGACAGAGCTAGAATACGAGCAGTACTTC

v_call: TRBV4-1
d_call: -
clone_size: -
j_call: TRBJ1-5
cdr3_aa: CASSQHHGSNQPQHF
cdr3_nt: TGCGCCAGCAGCCAACACCACGGTAGCAATCAGCCCCAGCATTTT

v_call: TRBV30
d_call: TRBD1
clone_size: -
j_call: TRBJ1-5
cdr3_aa: CAWRTGTGSNSNQPQHF
cdr3_nt: TGTGCCTGGAGGACCGGGACAGGGAGTAATAGCAATCAGCCCCAGCATTTT

v_call: TRBV7-3
d_call: -
clone_size: -
j_call: TRBJ2-4
cdr3_aa: CASSSGVAKNIQYF
cdr3_nt: TGTGCCAGCAGCTCAGGGGTAGCCAAAAACATTCAGTACTTC

v_call: TRBV25-1
d_call: TRBD1
clone_size: -
j_call: TRBJ2-7
cdr3_aa: CASGRGLDEQYF
cdr3_nt: TGTGCCAGCGGAAGGGGGCTCGACGAGCAGTACTTC

v_call: TRBV7-9
d_call: TRBD2
clone_size: once
j_call: TRBJ2-3
cdr3_aa: CASSLAGGSSTDTQYF
cdr3_nt: TGTGCCAGCAGCTTAGCGGGCGGGAGCAGCACAGATACGCAGTATTTT

v_call: TRBV28
d_call: -
clone_size: -
j_call: TRBJ2-2
cdr3_aa: CASTAPNTGELFF
cdr3_nt: TGTGCCAGCACCGCGCCGAACACCGGGGAGCTGTTTTTT

v_call: TRBV5-1
d_call: TRBD1
clone_size: -
j_call: TRBJ1-4
cdr3_aa: CASHPGQNNEKLFF
cdr3_nt: TGCGCCAGCCATCCGGGACAGAATAATGAAAAACTGTTTTTT

v_call: TRBV6-6
d_call: -
clone_size: few
j_call: TRBJ2-1
cdr3_aa: CASSYGLASYNEQFF
cdr3_nt: TGTGCCAGCAGTTACGGTCTAGCGAGCTACAATGAGCAGTTCTTC

v_call: TRBV28
d_call: TRBD1
clone_size: -
j_call: TRBJ2-7
cdr3_aa: CASMLRDRGKVQYF
cdr3_nt: TGTGCCAGCATGCTGCGGGACAGGGGAAAAGTGCAGTACTTC

v_call: TRBV25-1
d_call: -
clone_size: -
j_call: TRBJ2-5
cdr3_aa: CASGRGETQYF
cdr3_nt: TGTGCCAGCGGGAGGGGGGAGACCCAGTACTTC

v_call: TRBV19
d_call: TRBD1
clone_size: -
j_call: TRBJ1-5
cdr3_aa: CASTGDRVQPQHF
cdr3_nt: TGTGCCAGCACCGGGGACAGGGTTCAGCCCCAGCATTTT

v_call: TRBV30
d_call: TRBD1
clone_size: -
j_call: TRBJ1-3
cdr3_aa: CASTRQGASGNTIYF
cdr3_nt: TGTGCCTCGACCCGACAGGGGGCCAGTGGAAACACCATATATTTT

v_call: TRBV13
d_call: -
clone_size: few
j_call: TRBJ1-1
cdr3_aa: CASSPRPREAFF
cdr3_nt: TGTGCCAGCAGCCCCCGCCCACGGGAAGCTTTCTTT

v_call: TRBV18
d_call: -
clone_size: -
j_call: TRBJ1-1
cdr3_aa: CASSPRPARGTEAFF
cdr3_nt: TGTGCCAGCTCACCTCGTCCCGCCCGAGGTACTGAAGCTTTCTTT

v_call: TRBV18
d_call: -
clone_size: -
j_call: TRBJ2-7
cdr3_aa: CASSPRQDEQYF
cdr3_nt: TGTGCCAGCTCACCACGCCAGGACGAGCAGTACTTC

v_call: TRBV29-1
d_call: TRBD1
clone_size: -
j_call: TRBJ2-5
cdr3_aa: CSQGVRETQYF
cdr3_nt: TGCAGCCAGGGGGTTCGAGAGACCCAGTACTTC

v_call: TRBV5-6
d_call: -
clone_size: few
j_call: TRBJ2-3
cdr3_aa: CASSLDRARTDTQYF
cdr3_nt: TGTGCCAGCAGCTTGGACAGGGCGCGCACAGATACGCAGTATTTT

v_call: TRBV2
d_call: -
clone_size: -
j_call: TRBJ1-6
cdr3_aa: CASSPNSGTPALHF
cdr3_nt: TGTGCCAGCAGCCCTAACTCCGGGACACCGGCCCTCCACTTT

v_call: TRBV7-8
d_call: -
clone_size: -
j_call: TRBJ2-5
cdr3_aa: CASSPAPRPKKETQYF
cdr3_nt: TGTGCCAGCAGCCCTGCGCCGAGGCCCAAAAAAGAGACCCAGTACTTC

v_call: TRBV5-1
d_call: TRBD2
clone_size: -
j_call: TRBJ2-7
cdr3_aa: CASSPGTSGRKGHEQYF
cdr3_nt: TGCGCCAGCAGCCCGGGGACTAGCGGGAGAAAGGGCCACGAGCAGTACTTC

v_call: TRBV7-2
d_call: -
clone_size: -
j_call: TRBJ2-3
cdr3_aa: CASSLATRYGTDTQYF
cdr3_nt: TGTGCCAGCAGCTTAGCTACCAGATACGGGACAGATACGCAGTATTTT

v_call: TRBV15
d_call: TRBD1
clone_size: -
j_call: TRBJ2-5
cdr3_aa: CATVRDRGRQETQYF
cdr3_nt: TGTGCCACGGTTAGGGACAGGGGGCGGCAGGAGACCCAGTACTTC

v_call: TRBV9
d_call: -
clone_size: -
j_call: TRBJ1-2
cdr3_aa: CASSVDNKNYGYTF
cdr3_nt: TGTGCCAGCAGCGTAGACAATAAAAACTATGGCTACACCTTC

v_call: TRBV6-5
d_call: TRBD2
clone_size: once
j_call: TRBJ2-1
cdr3_aa: CASSYSTSLNEQFF
cdr3_nt: TGTGCCAGCAGTTACTCGACTAGCTTGAATGAGCAGTTCTTC

v_call: TRBV27
d_call: TRBD2
clone_size: -
j_call: TRBJ2-7
cdr3_aa: CASSLSGDSYEQYF
cdr3_nt: TGTGCCAGCAGTTTAAGCGGGGACTCCTACGAGCAGTACTTC

v_call: TRBV6-5
d_call: -
clone_size: -
j_call: TRBJ2-2
cdr3_aa: CASSYQVTAGELFF
cdr3_nt: TGTGCCAGCAGTTACCAAGTAACGGCCGGGGAGCTGTTTTTT

v_call: TRBV13
d_call: -
clone_size: -
j_call: TRBJ2-7
cdr3_aa: CASSLGSYEQYF
cdr3_nt: TGTGCCAGCAGCTTAGGCAGTTACGAGCAGTACTTC

v_call: TRBV30
d_call: -
clone_size: -
j_call: TRBJ1-2
cdr3_aa: CAWSVRTDYGYTF
cdr3_nt: TGTGCCTGGAGTGTAAGAACGGACTATGGCTACACCTTC

v_call: TRBV27
d_call: TRBD2
clone_size: -
j_call: TRBJ2-7
cdr3_aa: CASSFALAGIYEQYF
cdr3_nt: TGTGCCAGCAGTTTCGCACTAGCGGGAATCTACGAGCAGTACTTC